This T cell receptor (beta chain) originates from a study of control samples from healthy donors and cancer patients. Generated by immunoSEQ multiplex PCR, the TCRdb table keeps only in-frame clones and is missing some. The table shows approximately 150,000 clones, with about 90% occurring only once. Germline values: CDR1 SGHTA, CDR2 FQGNSA. The CDR3 totals 16 residues. With 1 base clipped from V and 11 bases from J, the junction kept 15 bases outside the gene matches. The sequenced sample was blood. The gene calls are TRBV7-2 and TRBJ2-7; TRBD1 matches 9 bases. The receptor was derived from a man in his late teens or twenties in good health. Here the CDR3 reads CASSLEDRGLGKSEYF. In DNA form, the CDR3 reads TGTGCCAGCAGCTTAGAGGACAGGGGATTAGGCAAGTCGGAGTACTTC.